This TCR beta chain was sequenced for a study of shared clonotypes between healthy human individuals. The V gene end was trimmed by 4 bases and the J gene end by 5 bases; junction bases not matched to a gene: 11. This CDR3 comprises 16 residues. The germline gives CDR1 SGHRS, CDR2 YFSETQ. Profiling relied on immunoSEQ multiplex PCR, and the TCRdb table lists in-frame clones only, not all of them. In the table there are about 2.5 million clones, 92% of which are singletons. Overall study findings and caveats: Clonotype sharing among donors likely depends on sequencing depth. A generally larger estimated richness was seen in naive subsets than in memory subsets. Naive CD4 clonotype sharing across a few donors was about 5%.

This clone was seen once. The antigen is not known. The chain recombines TRBV5-1 with TRBJ1-2; 10 bases match TRBD1. This clonotype was sampled from a young man in good health. Some clones in this sample may be carry-over from other donors' samples. Sequencing was done on a sample of naive CD4+ T cells from PBMCs. Regarding subset: CD45RA+ positively selected. CDR3 DNA: TGCGCCAGCAGCCCGAACCCGGGACAGGGGTCTTATGGCTACACCTTC. It specifies CASSPNPGQGSYGYTF.